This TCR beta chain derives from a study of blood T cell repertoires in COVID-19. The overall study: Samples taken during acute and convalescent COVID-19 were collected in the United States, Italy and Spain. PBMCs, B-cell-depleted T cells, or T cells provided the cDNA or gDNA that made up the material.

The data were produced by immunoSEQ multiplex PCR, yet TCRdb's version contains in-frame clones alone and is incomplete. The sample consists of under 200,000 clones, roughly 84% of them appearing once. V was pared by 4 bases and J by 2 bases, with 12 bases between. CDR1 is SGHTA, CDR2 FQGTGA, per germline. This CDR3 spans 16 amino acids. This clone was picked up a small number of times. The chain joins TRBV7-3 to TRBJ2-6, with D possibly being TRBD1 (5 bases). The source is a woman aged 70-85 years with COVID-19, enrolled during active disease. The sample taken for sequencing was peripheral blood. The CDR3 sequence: CASSSDSGPGANVLTF. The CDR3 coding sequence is TGTGCCAGCAGCTCTGACTCAGGGCCTGGGGCCAACGTCCTGACTTTC.